Listed below are T cell receptor beta chains from one sample, sequenced in a study of shared clonotypes between healthy human individuals. Profiled with immunoSEQ multiplex PCR; TCRdb holds only in-frame clones, not every one. Of 500,000 or so clones in the sample, 95% to 97% were seen once. Sequenced material: naive CD4+ T cells sorted from blood. These receptors were taken from a woman aged 25 to 45 in good health. CDR3s leave out the opening cysteine and the closing phenylalanine or tryptophan.

j_gene | v_gene | CDR3aa
TRBJ2-1 | TRBV20-1 | SAQRDNEQF
TRBJ2-2 | TRBV27 | ASSLFAGAGTGELF
TRBJ1-5 | TRBV23-1 | ASSQSCGQGNQPQH
TRBJ2-2 | TRBV2 | ASSEVVERTGELF
TRBJ1-4 | TRBV6-1 | ASSESYREDEKLF
TRBJ1-1 | TRBV21-1 | ASRKGVENTEAF
TRBJ2-3 | TRBV7-9 | ASSRGGPDTQY
TRBJ2-2 | TRBV2 | ASGQGAGTGELF
. | TRBV19 | ASSTITTSYEQY
TRBJ2-7 | TRBV28 | ASSLTQGAGDEQY
TRBJ2-5 | TRBV9 | ASSVARLAGVETQY
TRBJ1-2 | TRBV7-8 | ASSLVGQGPNYGYT
TRBJ2-3 | TRBV5-6 | ASSLKNPASRSDTQY
TRBJ2-7 | TRBV4-1 | ASSQGRVLAGAHEQY
TRBJ2-2 | TRBV12-5 | ASAFGLAGDVGGELF
TRBJ2-2 | TRBV7-3 | ASSKQGAAGELF
TRBJ1-1 | TRBV11-2 | ASRSALRDTEAF
TRBJ2-7 | TRBV5-1 | ASSIITGTRPYEQY
TRBJ2-7 | TRBV5-5 | ASSPDSEAYEQY
TRBJ1-2 | TRBV28 | ASTWGGNYGYT
TRBJ2-2 | TRBV19 | ASRDPRGVGAGELF
TRBJ2-7 | TRBV30 | AGGQGLSGEQY
TRBJ2-7 | TRBV4-1 | ASSQIGTGVYEQY
TRBJ1-1 | TRBV7-6 | ASSSQGLLVEAF
TRBJ1-6 | TRBV2 | ASSGGQPRSYNSPLH
TRBJ1-1 | TRBV10-3 | AIRRPMNTEAF
TRBJ1-4 | TRBV5-8 | ASSLMGKIEKLF
TRBJ2-1 | TRBV7-9 | ASSPGLAVYNEQF
TRBJ2-7 | TRBV6-5 | ASKPGTSGSNEQY
TRBJ2-1 | TRBV27 | ASRRGGDSHNEQF
TRBJ2-5 | TRBV20-1 | SAGRVETQY
TRBJ2-5 | TRBV4-1 | ASSQEGLAGPRETQY
TRBJ2-5 | TRBV27 | ASSFSPLAGGQETQY
TRBJ2-5 | TRBV7-8 | ASSFRSGPQETQY
TRBJ2-1 | TRBV28 | ASSRQGLALEQF
. | TRBV18 | ASSQAGTGTYEQY
TRBJ2-2 | TRBV11-2 | ASSPKTVAFANTGELF
TRBJ2-6 | TRBV5-1 | ASSLVSEGISGANVLT
TRBJ2-7 | TRBV6-1 | ASSGHYRGYEQY
TRBJ1-5 | TRBV4-1 | ASSQDPTKPGSNQPQH
TRBJ1-5 | TRBV19 | ASSRTGTGANQPQH
TRBJ2-5 | TRBV27 | ASSRPRVSQETQY
TRBJ2-3 | TRBV27 | ASSRNRAGTDTQY
TRBJ2-1 | TRBV28 | ASSLPGANEQF
TRBJ1-5 | TRBV28 | ASISGRFNQPQH
TRBJ2-1 | TRBV7-3 | ASSLGPTAYNEQF
TRBJ2-3 | TRBV4-1 | ASSQQDGRTDTQY
TRBJ1-5 | TRBV6-1 | ASSTGSLNQPQH
TRBJ1-2 | TRBV2 | ASTALDRVDGYT
TRBJ2-7 | TRBV6-5 | ASSPGLPLVEQY
TRBJ2-5 | TRBV18 | ASSRGQGSETQY
TRBJ1-4 | TRBV28 | ASSFGGSGREKLF
TRBJ2-5 | TRBV2 | ASSTGTGPWAQY
TRBJ2-7 | TRBV16 | ASSGSMGYEQY